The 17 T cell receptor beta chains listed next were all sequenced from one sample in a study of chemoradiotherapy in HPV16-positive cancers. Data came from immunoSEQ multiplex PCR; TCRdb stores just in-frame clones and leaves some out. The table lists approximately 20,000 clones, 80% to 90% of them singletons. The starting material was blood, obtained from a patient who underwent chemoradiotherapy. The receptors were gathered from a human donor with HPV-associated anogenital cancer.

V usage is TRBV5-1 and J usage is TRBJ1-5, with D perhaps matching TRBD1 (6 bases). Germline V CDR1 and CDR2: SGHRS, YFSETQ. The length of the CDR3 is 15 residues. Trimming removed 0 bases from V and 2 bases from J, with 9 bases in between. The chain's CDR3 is CASSLVGAGNQPQHF. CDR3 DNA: TGCGCCAGCAGCTTGGTGGGGGCGGGCAATCAGCCCCAGCATTTT.

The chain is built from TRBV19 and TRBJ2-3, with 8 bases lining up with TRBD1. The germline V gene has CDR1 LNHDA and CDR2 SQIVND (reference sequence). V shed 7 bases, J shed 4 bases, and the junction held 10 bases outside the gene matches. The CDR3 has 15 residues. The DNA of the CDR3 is TGTGCCAGTACCCTCGACAGGGGAAGACCAGATACGCAGTATTTT. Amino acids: CASTLDRGRPDTQYF.

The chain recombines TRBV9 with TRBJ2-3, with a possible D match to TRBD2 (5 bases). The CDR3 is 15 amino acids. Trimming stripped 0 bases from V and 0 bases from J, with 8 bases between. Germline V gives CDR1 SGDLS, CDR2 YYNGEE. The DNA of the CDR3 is TGTGCCAGCAGCGTAGGGGGAGAAAGCACAGATACGCAGTATTTT. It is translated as CASSVGGESTDTQYF.

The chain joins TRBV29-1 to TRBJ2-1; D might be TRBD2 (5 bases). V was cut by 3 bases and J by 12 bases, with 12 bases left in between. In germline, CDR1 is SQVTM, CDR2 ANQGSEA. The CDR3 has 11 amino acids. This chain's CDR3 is CSVDFMAGQFF. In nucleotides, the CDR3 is TGCAGCGTTGATTTCATGGCGGGGCAGTTCTTC.

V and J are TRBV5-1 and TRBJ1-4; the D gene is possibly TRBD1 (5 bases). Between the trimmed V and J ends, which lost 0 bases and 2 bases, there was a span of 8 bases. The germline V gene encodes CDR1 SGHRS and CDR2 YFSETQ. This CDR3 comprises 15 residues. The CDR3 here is CASSLGGWTNEKLFF. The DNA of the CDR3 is TGCGCCAGCAGCTTGGGGGGCTGGACTAATGAAAAACTGTTTTTT.

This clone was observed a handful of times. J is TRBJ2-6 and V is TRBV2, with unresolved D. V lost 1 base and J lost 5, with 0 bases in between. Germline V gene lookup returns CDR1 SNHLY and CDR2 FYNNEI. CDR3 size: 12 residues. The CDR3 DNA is TGTGCCAGCAGTGAAGGGGCCAACGTCCTGACTTTC. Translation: CASSEGANVLTF.

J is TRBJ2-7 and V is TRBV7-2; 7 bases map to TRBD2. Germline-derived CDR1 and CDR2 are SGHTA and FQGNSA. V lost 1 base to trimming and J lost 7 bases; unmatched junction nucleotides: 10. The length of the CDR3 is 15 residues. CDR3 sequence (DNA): TGTGCCAGCAGCTTAGAAGCGGGATGGGTAAGGGAGCAGTACTTC. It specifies CASSLEAGWVREQYF. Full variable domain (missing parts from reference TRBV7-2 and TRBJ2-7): GAGVSQSPSNKVTEKGKDVELRCDPISGHTALYWYRQSLGQGLEFLIYFQGNSAPDKSGLPSDRFSAERTGGSVSTLTIQRTQQEDSAVYLCASSLEAGWVREQYFGPGTRLTVT.

The CDR3 DNA reads as TGCGCCAGCAGCTTGGCCCCTAGCCTGGGAGGGGATACGCAGTATTTT. Protein sequence: CASSLAPSLGGDTQYF. The chain joins TRBV5-1 to TRBJ2-3; TRBD2 agrees at 7 bases. This CDR3 has 16 amino acids. The germline gives CDR1 SGHRS, CDR2 YFSETQ. J lost 6 bases, V lost 0 bases, and 10 bases had no gene match.

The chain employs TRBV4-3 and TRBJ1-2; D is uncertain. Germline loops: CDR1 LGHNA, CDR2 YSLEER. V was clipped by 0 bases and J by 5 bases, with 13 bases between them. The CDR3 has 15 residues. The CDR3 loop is CASSQDMAAGYGYTF. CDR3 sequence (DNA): TGCGCCAGCAGCCAAGATATGGCTGCTGGTTATGGCTACACCTTC.

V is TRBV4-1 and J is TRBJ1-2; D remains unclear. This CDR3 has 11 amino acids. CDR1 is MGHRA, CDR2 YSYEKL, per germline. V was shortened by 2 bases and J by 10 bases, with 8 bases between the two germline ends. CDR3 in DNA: TGCGCCAGCAGCCAAAGTAGGCTCTACACCTTC. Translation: CASSQSRLYTF.

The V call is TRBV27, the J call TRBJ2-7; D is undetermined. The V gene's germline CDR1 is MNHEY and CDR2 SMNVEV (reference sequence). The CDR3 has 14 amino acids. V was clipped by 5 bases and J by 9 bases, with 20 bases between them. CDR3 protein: CASSPGLISTGQYF. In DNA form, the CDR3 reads TGTGCCAGCAGTCCGGGCCTTATTTCGACGGGGCAGTACTTC.

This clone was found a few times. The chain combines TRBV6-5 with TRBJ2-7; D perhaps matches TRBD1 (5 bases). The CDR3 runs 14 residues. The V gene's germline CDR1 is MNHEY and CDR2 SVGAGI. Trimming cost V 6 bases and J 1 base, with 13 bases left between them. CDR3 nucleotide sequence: TGTGCCAGCAGCGACAGCCCTCGATCCTACGAGCAGTACTTC. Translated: CASSDSPRSYEQYF.

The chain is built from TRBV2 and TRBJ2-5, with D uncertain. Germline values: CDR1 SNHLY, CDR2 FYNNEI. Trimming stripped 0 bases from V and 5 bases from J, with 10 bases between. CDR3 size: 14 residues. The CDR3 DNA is TGTGCCAGCAGTGAAGCGCTTTTAACCGAGACCCAGTACTTC. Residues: CASSEALLTETQYF.

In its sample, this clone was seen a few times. The CDR3 DNA follows: TGTGCCAGCAGGGGGACAGGGGGATTGCGTGGCTACACCTTC. This codes for CASRGTGGLRGYTF. The gene calls are TRBV28 and TRBJ1-2; TRBD1 matches at 11 bases. This CDR3 spans 14 amino acids. The ends lost 6 bases at V and 7 bases at J; junction bases unmatched: 7. Germline V gene lookup returns CDR1 MDHEN and CDR2 SYDVKM.

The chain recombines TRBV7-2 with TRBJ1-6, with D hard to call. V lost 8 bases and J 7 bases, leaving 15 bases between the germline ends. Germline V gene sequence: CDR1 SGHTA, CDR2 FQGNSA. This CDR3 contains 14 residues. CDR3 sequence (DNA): TGTGCCAGCGGACCCCGGGGTCGCAATTCACCCCTCCACTTT. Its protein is CASGPRGRNSPLHF.

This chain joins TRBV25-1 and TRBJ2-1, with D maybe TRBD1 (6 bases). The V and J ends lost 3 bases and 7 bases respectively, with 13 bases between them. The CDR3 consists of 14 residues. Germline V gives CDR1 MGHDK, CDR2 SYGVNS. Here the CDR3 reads CASSDPRGKNEQFF. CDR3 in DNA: TGTGCCAGCAGTGACCCCAGGGGAAAAAATGAGCAGTTCTTC.

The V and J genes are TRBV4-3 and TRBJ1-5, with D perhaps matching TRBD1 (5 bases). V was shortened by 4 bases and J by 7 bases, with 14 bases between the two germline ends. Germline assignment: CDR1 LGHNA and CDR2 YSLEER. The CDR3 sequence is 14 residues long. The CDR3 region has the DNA TGCGCCAGCAGCCCCGAAGAGGGGCGACAGCCCCAGCATTTT. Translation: CASSPEEGRQPQHF.